The T cell receptor beta chain under discussion was sequenced for a study of blood T cell repertoires in COVID-19. Study background: COVID-19 samples from acute and convalescent phases originated in the United States, Italy and Spain.

CDR3 length: 16 amino acids. V gave up 3 bases and J gave up 7 bases; unmatched junction bases: 5. Germline values: CDR1 SGHRS, CDR2 YFSETQ. Under the authors' procedure: The authors estimated nucleated cell counts from reference gene primer amplification. Assay used: immunoSEQ multiplex PCR; TCRdb lists only in-frame clones, some missing. The V and J calls and clone size are taken from that table; D and trimming were inferred from the DNA. The table lists hundreds of thousands of clones, over 70% of them singletons. The rearrangement joins TRBV5-1 to TRBJ2-1, with 15 bases that match TRBD2. What was sequenced was peripheral blood. The TCR originated in a woman of 80 years or more with acute or convalescent COVID-19. The CDR3 DNA is TGCGCCAGCAGCTGGCCCGGGACTAGCGGGAGGAATGAGCAGTTCTTC. Amino acid sequence: CASSWPGTSGRNEQFF.